This T cell receptor (beta chain) appears in the sequencing data of a study of T-cell reconstitution after alpha-beta-depleted transplantation in children. The authors prepared the TCRbeta library with unique molecular identifiers. TCRdb ran MiXCR on the PCR reads and lists one entry per CDR3 protein. The sample shows approximately 510,000 distinct CDR3 sequences, approximately 20% of them seen only once. CDR3 length: 18 residues. Germline V CDR1 and CDR2: SGHAT, FQDESV (reference sequence). Trimming left V 6 bases short and J 0 bases short, with 23 bases between. This clonotype was seen a handful of times.

The chain couples TRBV11-1 to TRBJ1-2; no clear D gene. This sequence originates from a human donor who donated a stem cell graft to a child with acute lymphoblastic leukemia. Sequences were derived from PBMCs from the stem cell graft donor, sampled from the stem cell graft. This CDR3 reads CASRDPPGPIPSNYGYTF. CDR3 coding DNA: TGTGCCAGCAGGGACCCACCGGGCCCCATCCCCTCTAACTATGGCTACACCTTC.